This is a list of T cell receptor beta chains from one sample in a study of lymphopenia after photon versus proton radiotherapy. Generated by immunoSEQ multiplex PCR, the TCRdb table keeps only in-frame clones and is missing some. The sample lists approximately 150,000 clones; approximately 86% were seen once. The material sequenced was peripheral blood, taken from a patient treated with photon-based radiotherapy. The receptors shown here come from a man over 45 with gastric cancer. Both conserved end residues are trimmed from each CDR3. Fields, in order: J gene, V gene, CDR3 protein.

j_call: TRBJ2-7
v_call: TRBV11-2
cdr3_aa: ASSYLTGLAGSYEQY

j_call: TRBJ2-7
v_call: TRBV6-1
cdr3_aa: ASRKTGSYEQY

j_call: TRBJ2-7
v_call: TRBV7-2
cdr3_aa: ASSLRGGDFSSYEQY

j_call: TRBJ2-3
v_call: TRBV7-2
cdr3_aa: ASSLGGPGTDTQY

j_call: TRBJ1-4
v_call: TRBV5-8
cdr3_aa: ASSSHLDITNEKLF

j_call: TRBJ1-2
v_call: TRBV6-1
cdr3_aa: ASTRTVSNYGYT

j_call: TRBJ1-3
v_call: TRBV18
cdr3_aa: ASSPLGNTIY

j_call: TRBJ2-2
v_call: TRBV7-6
cdr3_aa: ATSPSGHNGELF

j_call: TRBJ1-1
v_call: TRBV4-2
cdr3_aa: ASSQDMGGMNTEAF

j_call: TRBJ1-5
v_call: TRBV5-6
cdr3_aa: ASSLADRNQPQH

j_call: TRBJ2-7
v_call: TRBV28
cdr3_aa: ASSFGTSGEQY

j_call: TRBJ2-7
v_call: TRBV2
cdr3_aa: ASMLQPPSYEQY

j_call: TRBJ2-7
v_call: TRBV7-2
cdr3_aa: ASSLSFGGEQY

j_call: TRBJ2-1
v_call: TRBV7-2
cdr3_aa: ASSLAGSSYNEQF

j_call: TRBJ2-1
v_call: TRBV5-6
cdr3_aa: ASSLGDSGLDEQF

j_call: TRBJ2-7
v_call: TRBV27
cdr3_aa: ASSFEAGGPYEQY

j_call: TRBJ2-7
v_call: TRBV18
cdr3_aa: ASSLPGLAGEQY

j_call: TRBJ1-3
v_call: TRBV9
cdr3_aa: ASSPSGGRNSGNTIY

j_call: TRBJ2-2
v_call: TRBV11-2
cdr3_aa: ASSSWGLAPGELF

j_call: TRBJ2-1
v_call: TRBV28
cdr3_aa: ASSLPRGGSSNEQF

j_call: TRBJ1-1
v_call: TRBV28
cdr3_aa: ASSILGQSMNTEAF

j_call: TRBJ1-1
v_call: TRBV10-3
cdr3_aa: AIRTDRMSEAF

j_call: TRBJ2-7
v_call: TRBV25-1
cdr3_aa: ASSLLYEQY

j_call: TRBJ2-7
v_call: TRBV20-1
cdr3_aa: SAWRTYEQY

j_call: TRBJ2-7
v_call: TRBV2
cdr3_aa: ATRTGTDSYEQY

j_call: TRBJ2-1
v_call: TRBV30
cdr3_aa: AWEGASGLAGSYNEQF

j_call: TRBJ2-7
v_call: TRBV27
cdr3_aa: ASSRGLAAVEQY

j_call: TRBJ2-5
v_call: TRBV5-4
cdr3_aa: ASSFSAGSETQY

j_call: TRBJ2-2
v_call: TRBV18
cdr3_aa: ASSPDRAAGELF

j_call: TRBJ2-7
v_call: TRBV27
cdr3_aa: ASMSRLSGRVHWEQY

j_call: TRBJ2-3
v_call: TRBV5-4
cdr3_aa: ASSSPTPSGRASSTDTQY

j_call: TRBJ2-1
v_call: TRBV5-1
cdr3_aa: ASSFSAGTPNEQF

j_call: TRBJ2-2
v_call: TRBV2
cdr3_aa: ASSTGVTGELF

j_call: TRBJ2-2
v_call: TRBV11-3
cdr3_aa: ASSAGIGGNTGELF

j_call: TRBJ1-3
v_call: TRBV5-6
cdr3_aa: ASSLRGISSGNTIY

j_call: TRBJ1-5
v_call: TRBV7-2
cdr3_aa: ASSLDYQPQH

j_call: TRBJ1-4
v_call: TRBV30
cdr3_aa: AWSPQGAINEKLF

j_call: TRBJ2-3
v_call: TRBV10-3
cdr3_aa: AIKPGLATDTQY

j_call: TRBJ1-1
v_call: TRBV30
cdr3_aa: ACHRGGQLVTEAF

j_call: TRBJ1-1
v_call: TRBV4-3
cdr3_aa: ASSQEGGWATEAF

j_call: TRBJ2-1
v_call: TRBV7-9
cdr3_aa: ASSPARASGLNEQF

j_call: TRBJ2-5
v_call: TRBV15
cdr3_aa: ATSRDRSTANQETQY

j_call: TRBJ1-4
v_call: TRBV2
cdr3_aa: ASSEGWMAGEKLF

j_call: TRBJ2-7
v_call: TRBV30
cdr3_aa: AWSGRADRPPYEQY

j_call: TRBJ2-3
v_call: TRBV28
cdr3_aa: ASSWNLAFLTTDTQY

j_call: TRBJ1-4
v_call: TRBV5-1
cdr3_aa: ASSLAASGEKLF

j_call: TRBJ2-3
v_call: TRBV9
cdr3_aa: ASNSDRGSTDTQY

j_call: TRBJ1-4
v_call: TRBV29-1
cdr3_aa: SVEDRGEGFGTNEKLF

j_call: TRBJ1-1
v_call: TRBV6-5
cdr3_aa: ASRKGSSTEAF

j_call: TRBJ2-2
v_call: TRBV18
cdr3_aa: ASSPQESGELF

j_call: TRBJ1-1
v_call: TRBV18
cdr3_aa: ASSPRGEATGAF

j_call: TRBJ2-3
v_call: TRBV7-7
cdr3_aa: ASSEGGADTQY

j_call: TRBJ1-2
v_call: TRBV19
cdr3_aa: ASSSASPRQGANYGYT

j_call: TRBJ2-2
v_call: TRBV6-5
cdr3_aa: ASSYGLASNTGELF

j_call: TRBJ1-3
v_call: TRBV29-1
cdr3_aa: SAQTGVRSGNTIY

j_call: TRBJ1-1
v_call: TRBV5-1
cdr3_aa: ASSLGDLPNTEAF

j_call: TRBJ1-1
v_call: TRBV2
cdr3_aa: ASSERVTGNTEAF

j_call: TRBJ2-3
v_call: TRBV7-8
cdr3_aa: ASSSQGNTDTQY

j_call: TRBJ2-7
v_call: TRBV18
cdr3_aa: ASSPGLAGARNYEQY

j_call: TRBJ1-5
v_call: TRBV27
cdr3_aa: ASSLSGLQPQH